The text below deals with one T cell receptor beta chain. Its antigen is not known. The data originate from a study of cytomegalovirus exposure and HLA in healthy donors. The overall study: HLA-typed donors were the source of around 80 million unique TCRs, which an early data release held. General study findings and limits: Specificity of three CMV-associated chains for CMV antigens was verified in vitro. In a later analysis, productive TCRs from donors in an Asian-associated ancestry cluster reportedly carried fewer N-insertions than the cohort mean. Researchers reported in a later analysis that a missense DCLRE1C variant was tied to TCR beta V- and J-gene trimming.

The PCR used 60 Vbeta and 13 Jbeta primers. The protocol was immunoSEQ multiplex PCR, while the TCRdb copy is restricted to in-frame clones and leaves out a portion. The top ten clones hold 3.7% of a sample with about 160,000 clones, 70% to 80% of them seen once. The TCR sequence derives from a man aged 25-45 years in good health and CMV-seropositive. The sequenced sample was PBMCs.

CDR3 nucleotides: TGTGCCAGCAGCTTGCGTGTCCAAGAGACCCAGTACTTC. Its translation is CASSLRVQETQYF. The rearrangement uses TRBV5-6 and TRBJ2-5; no reliable D call. Trimming removed 1 base at V and 1 base at J, with 5 bases between. CDR3 length equals 13 residues. The germline V gene has CDR1 SGHDT and CDR2 YYEEEE.